The present entry profiles one TCR beta chain with its context. These data originate in a study of blood T cell repertoires in COVID-19. Study as a whole: Spain, Italy and the United States supplied samples that represented acute and convalescent COVID-19. PBMCs, B-cell-depleted T cells, or T cells were the source of the cDNA or gDNA that made up the material.

Source study methods: Amplified reference gene primers provided the basis for estimating nucleated cell counts. Sequencing used immunoSEQ multiplex PCR; TCRdb keeps in-frame clones, though not all of them. Clonal size and the V and J genes are those of that table, whereas D and trimming came from the DNA. The sample has about 120,000 clones, roughly three quarters seen once. Unmatched junction bases numbered 14, after V lost 5 bases and J lost 5 bases. There are 18 residues in the CDR3. Germline CDR1 reads SGHDN; CDR2 reads FVKESK. The V and J genes are TRBV14 and TRBJ2-7; 14 nucleotides match TRBD2. The clonotype originates from a human donor in a cohort sampled during active COVID-19. Sequences were obtained from peripheral blood. The CDR3 reads CASSARLAGGPRANEQYF. Here the CDR3 DNA reads TGTGCCAGCAGCGCACGACTAGCGGGAGGGCCTAGAGCCAACGAGCAGTACTTC. The whole variable domain, filled in from reference TRBV14 and TRBJ2-7, reads EAGVTQFPSHSVIEKGQTVTLRCDPISGHDNLYWYRRVMGKEIKFLLHFVKESKQDESGMPNNRFLAERTGGTYSTLKVQPAELEDSGVYFCASSARLAGGPRANEQYFGPGTRLTVT.